The rows below give T cell receptor beta chains drawn from one sample of a study of blood T cell repertoires in COVID-19. Only in-frame clones appear in the TCRdb table, and some are missing; sequencing was by immunoSEQ multiplex PCR. This sample has 53,000 or so clones, with around 86% found just once. Material: peripheral blood. The receptors shown here come from an elderly man with acute or convalescent COVID-19. The CDR3 runs from the conserved cysteine through the conserved F or W. D genes are given only for firm matches. For some rows the clone size is stated as once, few or many, or as a class when expanded; others skip it.

clone size | D gene | J gene | V gene | CDR3 DNA | CDR3 protein
- | TRBD2 | TRBJ2-7 | TRBV28 | TGTGCCATCAGCGGGGGGGCACAGAACGAGCAGTACTTC | CAISGGAQNEQYF
- | TRBD1 | TRBJ1-4 | TRBV25-1 | TGTGCCAGCAGTTCCCCAGGGGGCGGGGAAAAACTGTTTTTT | CASSSPGGGEKLFF
once | - | TRBJ1-4 | TRBV5-1 | TGCGCCAGCAGCTTGGCTGCAACTAATGAAAAACTGTTTTTT | CASSLAATNEKLFF
few | - | TRBJ1-5 | TRBV4-3 | TGCGCCAGCAGCCAAGATGCAGGTAGCAATCAGCCCCAGCATTTT | CASSQDAGSNQPQHF
- | - | TRBJ2-5 | TRBV5-1 | TGCGCCAGCAGCTTGGTAGGGGGGGGAGTCCAAGAGACCCAGTACTTC | CASSLVGGGVQETQYF
- | - | TRBJ1-5 | TRBV6-1 | TGTGCCAGCAGTGAAAGAAGGGGTTGGGGCAATCAGCCCCAGCATTTT | CASSERRGWGNQPQHF
- | TRBD2 | TRBJ2-1 | TRBV7-6 | TGTGCCAGCAGCCCCAGGGTGCCTCTAGCGGGGGGTAGGGGGAGCTCCTACAATGAGCAGTTCTTC | CASSPRVPLAGGRGSSYNEQFF
- | - | TRBJ2-7 | TRBV29-1 | TGCAGCGTTGGGGGAGTTTACGAGCAGTACTTC | CSVGGVYEQYF
- | - | TRBJ2-1 | TRBV5-1 | TGCGCCAGCAGCTTGGGAGGAGGAGGGCGCAATGAGCAGTTCTTC | CASSLGGGGRNEQFF
- | - | TRBJ2-7 | TRBV12-3/TRBV12-4 | TGTGCCAGCAGAAAGACAGTTCTCGAGCAGTACTTC | CASRKTVLEQYF
- | TRBD1 | TRBJ2-2 | TRBV9 | TGTGCCAGCAGCCTAAGCAGGGGGCCGGGCGGGGAGCTGTTTTTT | CASSLSRGPGGELFF
once | - | TRBJ1-1 | TRBV12-5 | TGTGCTAGTGGTTTGGCAGGGTACACTGAAGCTTTCTTT | CASGLAGYTEAFF
- | - | TRBJ2-3 | TRBV19 | TGTGCCAGTAGTATAGGAGGCAGGGGTAGGGCAGATACGCAGTATTTT | CASSIGGRGRADTQYF
- | - | TRBJ2-3 | TRBV5-4 | TGTGCCAGCAGCTTGGACAGGGCTGCAGATACGCAGTATTTT | CASSLDRAADTQYF
few | TRBD1 | TRBJ2-7 | TRBV5-1 | TGCGCCAGCAGCTTAACAGGGGGTTACGAGCAGTACTTC | CASSLTGGYEQYF
- | - | TRBJ2-5 | TRBV5-1 | TGCGCCAGCAGCTTGGGGTCGGTCGGACTCCAAGAGACCCAGTACTTC | CASSLGSVGLQETQYF
- | - | TRBJ1-1 | TRBV6-5 | TGTGCCAGCAACGGGGTGATGAACACTGAAGCTTTCTTT | CASNGVMNTEAFF
- | TRBD1 | TRBJ1-2 | TRBV7-8 | TGTGCCAGCAGCCGGTGGACAGGGGAGACCTATGGCTACACCTTC | CASSRWTGETYGYTF
- | - | TRBJ1-3 | TRBV4-1 | TGCGCCAGCAGCCAAGCAGGGGTCGGAAACACCATATATTTT | CASSQAGVGNTIYF
once | TRBD1 | TRBJ1-6 | TRBV10-3 | TGTGCCATCAGTGCCCTGGACAGGGGTAATTCACCCCTCCACTTT | CAISALDRGNSPLHF
- | - | TRBJ2-1 | TRBV10-1 | TGCGCCAGCAGTGGGGGGGGCGTTGGGAATGAGCAGTTCTTC | CASSGGGVGNEQFF
- | TRBD1 | TRBJ1-6 | TRBV7-9 | TGTGCCAGCACCCCAGCGGGACAGGGGTTTTCACCCCTCCACTTT | CASTPAGQGFSPLHF
- | - | TRBJ2-2 | TRBV3-1/TRBV3-2 | TGTGCCAGCAGCCCCCGCACAGGGTTCGGCGGGGAGCTGTTTTTT | CASSPRTGFGGELFF
- | - | TRBJ1-6 | TRBV6-4 | TGTGCCAGCAGTGAGGGGAGAAATTCACCCCTCCACTTT | CASSEGRNSPLHF
few | - | TRBJ1-1 | TRBV3-1/TRBV3-2 | TGTGCCAGCAGCCAAGTTACGGTGAACACTGAAGCTTTCTTT | CASSQVTVNTEAFF
- | TRBD1 | TRBJ1-2 | TRBV18 | TGTGCCAGCTCACCAGAGACAGGGGGCAGTGGCTACACCTTC | CASSPETGGSGYTF
- | TRBD1 | TRBJ1-6 | TRBV14 | TGTGCCAGCAGCCAAGTACAGGGGGCAAATTCACCCCTCCACTTT | CASSQVQGANSPLHF
- | - | TRBJ1-6 | TRBV7-9 | TGTGCCAGCAGCTTCGGGGTATCCGTTGTTTACTATAATTCACCCCTCCACTTT | CASSFGVSVVYYNSPLHF
- | - | TRBJ1-1 | TRBV4-3 | TGCGCCAGCAGCCAAAACCCCGGGGGTTCAACTGAAGCTTTCTTT | CASSQNPGGSTEAFF
- | - | TRBJ1-1 | TRBV7-9 | TGTGCCAGCAGAAAGAGCCAGAACACTGAAGCTTTCTTT | CASRKSQNTEAFF
- | - | TRBJ2-1 | TRBV6-5 | TGTGCCAGCAGTCCATCTAACAATGAGCAGTTCTTC | CASSPSNNEQFF
- | TRBD1 | TRBJ1-5 | TRBV19 | TGTGCCAGTAGGGGACAGGGGGCAGGTCGTCAGCCCCAGCATTTT | CASRGQGAGRQPQHF
- | - | TRBJ1-2 | TRBV12-3/TRBV12-4 | TGTGCCAGCAGCCAAACAGGGTCCTATGGCTACACCTTC | CASSQTGSYGYTF
- | - | TRBJ2-5 | TRBV7-6 | TGTGCCAGCAGCTTAAGTGGTGCACGGGAGACCCAGTACTTC | CASSLSGARETQYF
- | TRBD1 | TRBJ2-6 | TRBV7-9 | TGTGCCAGCAGCCCGGACAGGGTGGCGGCTGGGGCCAACGTCCTGACTTTC | CASSPDRVAAGANVLTF
- | TRBD2 | TRBJ2-1 | TRBV10-3 | TGTGCCATCAGATTGACTAGCGGGGGCCCTAGCTCCTACAATGAGCAGTTCTTC | CAIRLTSGGPSSYNEQFF
- | TRBD1 | TRBJ2-1 | TRBV7-8 | TGTGCCAGCAGCCCTAGGACAGGGACAATACCTTACAATGAGCAGTTCTTC | CASSPRTGTIPYNEQFF
- | TRBD2 | TRBJ2-3 | TRBV2 | TGTGCCAGCAGCTCTCGGCCCGCGGGGGGGGGCACAGATACGCAGTATTTT | CASSSRPAGGGTDTQYF
- | - | TRBJ1-2 | TRBV2 | TGTGCCAGCAGTATAACAGGGAATGACGGTGGCTACACCTTC | CASSITGNDGGYTF
- | TRBD1 | TRBJ2-7 | TRBV27 | TGTGCCAGCAGTTCCTTTGGGGGACAGGGCCAGGGGGAGCAGTACTTC | CASSSFGGQGQGEQYF
- | - | TRBJ2-1 | TRBV7-3 | TGTGCCAGCAGCTTAAGCGGCGAGCAGTTCTTC | CASSLSGEQFF
- | TRBD1 | TRBJ1-1 | TRBV12-3/TRBV12-4 | TGTGCCAGCCAGACAGGGCAAAACACTGAAGCTTTCTTT | CASQTGQNTEAFF
- | TRBD2 | TRBJ2-3 | TRBV19 | TGTGCCAGTAAGACGACCTCCGGGACTAGCGGTACAGATACGCAGTATTTT | CASKTTSGTSGTDTQYF
few | TRBD2 | TRBJ2-2 | TRBV19 | TGTGCCACCGAGCGGGGGGTGATAAACACCGGGGAGCTGTTTTTT | CATERGVINTGELFF
- | - | TRBJ2-2 | TRBV4-1 | TGCGCCAGCAGCCAAGATGAGGTTAGGGGTGGTGGGGAGCTGTTTTTT | CASSQDEVRGGGELFF
- | - | TRBJ1-5 | TRBV30 | TGTGCCTGGAGTCCTCGACAGGATCAGCCCCAGCATTTT | CAWSPRQDQPQHF
once | - | TRBJ2-2 | TRBV11-3 | TGTGCCAGCAGTCGGGGGTCCGACTACACCGGGGAGCTGTTTTTT | CASSRGSDYTGELFF
- | TRBD1 | TRBJ1-3 | TRBV7-6 | TGTGCCAGCAGCCCAAGGACAGGCCGTTCCTCTGGAAACACCATATATTTT | CASSPRTGRSSGNTIYF
- | TRBD2 | TRBJ2-7 | TRBV6-6 | TGTGCCAGCAGTTACTCTAGCGGGGGGGCCCCCGGGGAGCAGTACTTC | CASSYSSGGAPGEQYF